Listed below are T cell receptor beta chains from one sample, sequenced in a study of T cell responses to AZD1222 COVID-19 vaccine. Only in-frame clones appear in the TCRdb table, and some are missing; sequencing was by immunoSEQ multiplex PCR. The table includes under 130,000 clones, around 91% detected once. Material: peripheral blood, obtained on day 0 of AZD1222 vaccination. The receptors come from an adult in good health. The CDR3 runs from the conserved cysteine through the conserved F or W. The order of the fields is CDR3 DNA, CDR3 protein, D gene, V gene, J gene, clone size. D genes are given only for firm matches. The size of a clone is reported for some rows only, either as once, few or many, or as a class for expanded clones.

CDR3 DNA: TGTGCCAGCAGCTTAGTCGCGTCTGGGGCCAACGTCCTGACTTTC; CDR3 protein: CASSLVASGANVLTF; D gene: .; V gene: TRBV7-6; J gene: TRBJ2-6; clone size: .
CDR3 DNA: TGTGCCAGCAGCTGGGAGCGGTTTACGCAGTATTTT; CDR3 protein: CASSWERFTQYF; D gene: .; V gene: TRBV11-2; J gene: TRBJ2-3; clone size: .
CDR3 DNA: TGTGCCAGCAGCCCAGGGACAGGGGGCACCTACGAGCAGTACTTC; CDR3 protein: CASSPGTGGTYEQYF; D gene: TRBD1; V gene: TRBV7-6; J gene: TRBJ2-7; clone size: .
CDR3 DNA: TGTGCCAGCAGCAAAGAAAAAGGACACCCGGAAGGGACAACTAATGAAAAACTGTTTTTT; CDR3 protein: CASSKEKGHPEGTTNEKLFF; D gene: .; V gene: TRBV21-1; J gene: TRBJ1-4; clone size: .
CDR3 DNA: TGTGCCAGCAGTGACTCAGGGGCCGGTAACTATGGCTACACCTTC; CDR3 protein: CASSDSGAGNYGYTF; D gene: .; V gene: TRBV6-6; J gene: TRBJ1-2; clone size: .
CDR3 DNA: TGTGCCAGCAGGGTGGGGGCGGGCGTCTCTGGAAACACCATATATTTT; CDR3 protein: CASRVGAGVSGNTIYF; D gene: .; V gene: TRBV5-6; J gene: TRBJ1-3; clone size: few
CDR3 DNA: TGTGCCAGCAGCGTGACGGACAGGGGGAGTTCACCCCTCCACTTT; CDR3 protein: CASSVTDRGSSPLHF; D gene: TRBD1; V gene: TRBV9; J gene: TRBJ1-6; clone size: .
CDR3 DNA: TGTGCCAGCAGCTTAGACAGGGGCTCTGGAAACACCATATATTTT; CDR3 protein: CASSLDRGSGNTIYF; D gene: TRBD1; V gene: TRBV7-2; J gene: TRBJ1-3; clone size: .
CDR3 DNA: TGTGCCATCAGTGGGACAGGGAACAATCAGCCCCAGCATTTT; CDR3 protein: CAISGTGNNQPQHF; D gene: TRBD1; V gene: TRBV10-3; J gene: TRBJ1-5; clone size: .
CDR3 DNA: TGTGCCGCATCCCCGGAGAGTGCTGGAAACACCATATATTTT; CDR3 protein: CAASPESAGNTIYF; D gene: .; V gene: TRBV10-3; J gene: TRBJ1-3; clone size: .
CDR3 DNA: TGTGCCAGCAGCCAAGGGGCTACAGGGCGGTCAGGAGAGACCCAGTACTTC; CDR3 protein: CASSQGATGRSGETQYF; D gene: .; V gene: TRBV3-1/TRBV3-2; J gene: TRBJ2-5; clone size: .
CDR3 DNA: TGTGCCAGCAGCGTGACAGGGGCGGGTTCACCCCTCCACTTT; CDR3 protein: CASSVTGAGSPLHF; D gene: TRBD1; V gene: TRBV9; J gene: TRBJ1-6; clone size: .
CDR3 DNA: TGTGCCAGCAGTTACCGCTGGGACAGCCTTCAGTATTTT; CDR3 protein: CASSYRWDSLQYF; D gene: TRBD1; V gene: TRBV6-2/TRBV6-3; J gene: TRBJ2-3; clone size: .
CDR3 DNA: TGTGCCAGCAGTTTATTAAGGCCTAGAGGTAGCGGGAGCCCCTGGACTAGCACAGATACGCAGTATTTT; CDR3 protein: CASSLLRPRGSGSPWTSTDTQYF; D gene: TRBD2; V gene: TRBV28; J gene: TRBJ2-3; clone size: .
CDR3 DNA: TGCGCCAGCAGCTACACAGGGCCCAATGGCTACACCTTC; CDR3 protein: CASSYTGPNGYTF; D gene: .; V gene: TRBV5-1; J gene: TRBJ1-2; clone size: .
CDR3 DNA: TGTGCCAGCAGTAAAATACTAGCGGGCGGCTACAATGAGCAGTTCTTC; CDR3 protein: CASSKILAGGYNEQFF; D gene: TRBD2; V gene: TRBV28; J gene: TRBJ2-1; clone size: .
CDR3 DNA: TGTGCCAGCAGCTTAGGTGGGGGGCTCCACACTGAAGCTTTCTTT; CDR3 protein: CASSLGGGLHTEAFF; D gene: .; V gene: TRBV11-2; J gene: TRBJ1-1; clone size: .
CDR3 DNA: TGTGCCAGCATTGACCTCGGGGCTAGCTCCTATAATTCACCCCTCCACTTT; CDR3 protein: CASIDLGASSYNSPLHF; D gene: .; V gene: TRBV28; J gene: TRBJ1-6; clone size: .
CDR3 DNA: TGTGCCAGCAGGTACGGGACTAGCGGGAGGAATAACGAGCAGTACTTC; CDR3 protein: CASRYGTSGRNNEQYF; D gene: TRBD2; V gene: TRBV7-3; J gene: TRBJ2-7; clone size: .
CDR3 DNA: TGTGCCAGCACAAATTCGATGGGGGATACGCAGTATTTT; CDR3 protein: CASTNSMGDTQYF; D gene: .; V gene: TRBV27; J gene: TRBJ2-3; clone size: .
CDR3 DNA: TGTGCCAGCAGCTTAGTATCAGGGTATAATTCACCCCTCCACTTT; CDR3 protein: CASSLVSGYNSPLHF; D gene: .; V gene: TRBV7-9; J gene: TRBJ1-6; clone size: .
CDR3 DNA: TGTGCCAGCAGGCCGTCTGTTGTCGATGACTACGAGCAGTACTTC; CDR3 protein: CASRPSVVDDYEQYF; D gene: .; V gene: TRBV6-5; J gene: TRBJ2-7; clone size: .
CDR3 DNA: TGTGCCACTTCACGGGACAGAGATGAGCAGTTCTTC; CDR3 protein: CATSRDRDEQFF; D gene: TRBD1; V gene: TRBV6-5; J gene: TRBJ2-1; clone size: .
CDR3 DNA: TGCGCCAGCAGCTTGGAGGCGGGGTTGAAGGCAGATACGCAGTATTTT; CDR3 protein: CASSLEAGLKADTQYF; D gene: .; V gene: TRBV5-1; J gene: TRBJ2-3; clone size: .
CDR3 DNA: TGTGCCAGCAGCTTGGGGCTTCAGAGGGGGGAGCTGTTTTTT; CDR3 protein: CASSLGLQRGELFF; D gene: .; V gene: TRBV7-2; J gene: TRBJ2-2; clone size: .
CDR3 DNA: TGTGCCAGCAGTTATGGGGGGCTCCGATTGAACACTGAAGCTTTCTTT; CDR3 protein: CASSYGGLRLNTEAFF; D gene: .; V gene: TRBV27; J gene: TRBJ1-1; clone size: .
CDR3 DNA: TGCGCCAGCAGGAGCAACTCTGGAAACACCATATATTTT; CDR3 protein: CASRSNSGNTIYF; D gene: .; V gene: TRBV5-1; J gene: TRBJ1-3; clone size: .
CDR3 DNA: TGTGCCAGCAGTTTAGACCGTCCCGGCCGCACAGATACGCAGTATTTT; CDR3 protein: CASSLDRPGRTDTQYF; D gene: .; V gene: TRBV27; J gene: TRBJ2-3; clone size: .
CDR3 DNA: TGCGCCAGCAGCCAAGAGTGGGGGGCGCGGGCCACCGGGGAGCTGTTTTTT; CDR3 protein: CASSQEWGARATGELFF; D gene: .; V gene: TRBV4-1; J gene: TRBJ2-2; clone size: .
CDR3 DNA: TGTGCCAGCAGCTTTTTGGGGAACCCCTACGAGCAGTACTTC; CDR3 protein: CASSFLGNPYEQYF; D gene: .; V gene: TRBV5-4; J gene: TRBJ2-7; clone size: few
CDR3 DNA: TGTGCCAGCAGTGAAGGAACGGGTAGCTCCTACAATGAGCAGTTCTTC; CDR3 protein: CASSEGTGSSYNEQFF; D gene: .; V gene: TRBV2; J gene: TRBJ2-1; clone size: .
CDR3 DNA: TGTGCCAGTAGTTTAGGACAGGGCTTGGATTCACCCCTCCACTTT; CDR3 protein: CASSLGQGLDSPLHF; D gene: TRBD1; V gene: TRBV19; J gene: TRBJ1-6; clone size: .
CDR3 DNA: TGTGCCAGCAGCTTAGCGGCAGCCGCAAACACCATATATTTT; CDR3 protein: CASSLAAAANTIYF; D gene: .; V gene: TRBV7-9; J gene: TRBJ1-3; clone size: .
CDR3 DNA: TGTGCCAGTAGCCCGCGGTGGGGGAACATTCAGTACTTC; CDR3 protein: CASSPRWGNIQYF; D gene: .; V gene: TRBV19; J gene: TRBJ2-4; clone size: .
CDR3 DNA: TGTGCCACCAGCAGAGGGGGAGAGCCTTCACCCCTCCACTTT; CDR3 protein: CATSRGGEPSPLHF; D gene: .; V gene: TRBV15; J gene: TRBJ1-6; clone size: .
CDR3 DNA: TGTGCCAGCAGTCCCCTGGGGGGCACTGAAGCTTTCTTT; CDR3 protein: CASSPLGGTEAFF; D gene: .; V gene: TRBV6-6; J gene: TRBJ1-1; clone size: .
CDR3 DNA: TGCGCCAGCAGCCAAACCTTAGGGGGGTCCTACATGAAGCAGTACTTC; CDR3 protein: CASSQTLGGSYMKQYF; D gene: .; V gene: TRBV4-1; J gene: TRBJ2-7; clone size: .
CDR3 DNA: TGTGCCAGTAGTTTCGGACAGGAGTCTAACTATGGCTACACCTTC; CDR3 protein: CASSFGQESNYGYTF; D gene: TRBD1; V gene: TRBV19; J gene: TRBJ1-2; clone size: .
CDR3 DNA: TGTGCCAGTAGGCTGACTAGCGCCGGCTCCTACGAGCAGTACTTC; CDR3 protein: CASRLTSAGSYEQYF; D gene: TRBD2; V gene: TRBV19; J gene: TRBJ2-7; clone size: .
CDR3 DNA: TGTGCCAGCAGCGTAGACCAGTATAGCAATCAGCCCCAGCATTTT; CDR3 protein: CASSVDQYSNQPQHF; D gene: .; V gene: TRBV9; J gene: TRBJ1-5; clone size: once
CDR3 DNA: TGCACCAGCAGCCAAGTACGGCCCCATTGGAACAATGAGCAGTTCTTC; CDR3 protein: CTSSQVRPHWNNEQFF; D gene: .; V gene: TRBV1; J gene: TRBJ2-1; clone size: .
CDR3 DNA: TGTGCCAGCACCCCTCTAGCGGGAGCGGGTTACAATGAGCAGTTCTTC; CDR3 protein: CASTPLAGAGYNEQFF; D gene: TRBD2; V gene: TRBV6-2/TRBV6-3; J gene: TRBJ2-1; clone size: .
CDR3 DNA: TGTGCCAGCAGCTTACGACCCGGGGCGAACACTGAAGCTTTCTTT; CDR3 protein: CASSLRPGANTEAFF; D gene: .; V gene: TRBV7-6; J gene: TRBJ1-1; clone size: .
CDR3 DNA: TGTGCCAGTAAATTGGGACAGGGATCCTACGAGCAGTACTTC; CDR3 protein: CASKLGQGSYEQYF; D gene: TRBD1; V gene: TRBV6-6; J gene: TRBJ2-7; clone size: .
CDR3 DNA: TGTGCCAGCAGCTTGTCGGGTTATAGCAATCAGCCCCAGCATTTT; CDR3 protein: CASSLSGYSNQPQHF; D gene: .; V gene: TRBV5-6; J gene: TRBJ1-5; clone size: .
CDR3 DNA: TGCGCCAGCAGCCAAGATCAGGGCGGGAGTGGCACAGATACGCAGTATTTT; CDR3 protein: CASSQDQGGSGTDTQYF; D gene: TRBD2; V gene: TRBV4-3; J gene: TRBJ2-3; clone size: .
CDR3 DNA: TGTGCCAGCAGTCCCGACAGCCACTACGAGCAGTACTTC; CDR3 protein: CASSPDSHYEQYF; D gene: .; V gene: TRBV27; J gene: TRBJ2-7; clone size: few
CDR3 DNA: TGTGCCAGTAGTATGCGACTAGCGGGCTCCTACAATGAGCAGTTCTTC; CDR3 protein: CASSMRLAGSYNEQFF; D gene: TRBD2; V gene: TRBV19; J gene: TRBJ2-1; clone size: .
CDR3 DNA: TGTGCCAGTAGTATAGATGAGGGCACTGAAGCTTTCTTT; CDR3 protein: CASSIDEGTEAFF; D gene: .; V gene: TRBV19; J gene: TRBJ1-1; clone size: .
CDR3 DNA: TGTGCCAGCTCCCGACCCCCGGGTGGGGAGCTGTTTTTT; CDR3 protein: CASSRPPGGELFF; D gene: .; V gene: TRBV3-1/TRBV3-2; J gene: TRBJ2-2; clone size: .
CDR3 DNA: TGTGCCACCCTCGGGACAGGGGCTCCCGGGGAGCTGTTTTTT; CDR3 protein: CATLGTGAPGELFF; D gene: TRBD1; V gene: TRBV24-1; J gene: TRBJ2-2; clone size: .
CDR3 DNA: TGCGCCAGCAGCTTGGGCGCTTCATGGGATGAGCAGTTCTTC; CDR3 protein: CASSLGASWDEQFF; D gene: .; V gene: TRBV5-1; J gene: TRBJ2-1; clone size: .
CDR3 DNA: TGTGCCAGCTCACCAGGATCCCCAGAAGATACGCAGTATTTT; CDR3 protein: CASSPGSPEDTQYF; D gene: .; V gene: TRBV18; J gene: TRBJ2-3; clone size: once
CDR3 DNA: TGTGCCAGCAGTCGCGGACTATCACCCCAAGAGACCCAGTACTTC; CDR3 protein: CASSRGLSPQETQYF; D gene: .; V gene: TRBV6-5; J gene: TRBJ2-5; clone size: once
CDR3 DNA: TGTGCCAGTAGTATCAGGGTGACCAATCAGCCCCAGCATTTT; CDR3 protein: CASSIRVTNQPQHF; D gene: .; V gene: TRBV19; J gene: TRBJ1-5; clone size: .
CDR3 DNA: TGTGCCAGCAGTTTATCCAGGGGGCGTGGCTATGGCTACACCTTC; CDR3 protein: CASSLSRGRGYGYTF; D gene: TRBD1; V gene: TRBV28; J gene: TRBJ1-2; clone size: .